The 3 T cell receptor beta chains below all came from one sample that was sequenced in a study of spatial heterogeneity in lung cancer. The study, taken as a whole, reports: The number of expanded tumor alpha and beta chains correlated with mutation number.

These receptors' antigens are unknown. Each CDR3 protein gets one entry after TCRdb re-called the 5' RACE reads with MiXCR. The sample includes approximately 8,800 distinct CDR3 sequences, more than 5% of them seen just once. Time point meaning: sample taken at primary tumor resection. The material was lung tumor tissue, obtained at surgery. The source is a male donor with early-stage non-small cell lung cancer.

V is TRBV7-6 and J is TRBJ2-3; tentative D call: TRBD2 (6 bases). V was clipped by 6 bases and J by 0 bases, with 13 bases between them. In germline, CDR1 is SGHVS, CDR2 FNYEAQ. The CDR3 loop spans 15 amino acids. CDR3 in DNA: TGTGCCAGCAGTCCAAACGGGGGAAGCACAGATACGCAGTATTTT. Residues: CASSPNGGSTDTQYF.

This clonotype has a count of ten or more. The chain couples TRBV7-2 to TRBJ2-7; D might be TRBD1 or TRBD2, each matching 5 bases. CDR1 and CDR2 from the germline V gene are SGHTA and FQGNSA. V was pared by 4 bases and J by 3 bases, with 7 bases between. This CDR3 has 12 amino acids. CDR3 sequence (DNA): TGTGCCAGCAGCTGGGACCACTACGAGCAGTACTTC. It specifies CASSWDHYEQYF.

The chain uses TRBV5-6 and TRBJ1-6, with 9 positions matching TRBD1. The germline CDR1 and CDR2 sequences are SGHDT and YYEEEE. The junction had 4 bases not matched to a gene; V was cut back by 3 bases and J by 6 bases. The length of the CDR3 is 15 residues. CDR3 sequence: CASSSRDRANSPLHF. CDR3 DNA sequence: TGTGCCAGCAGCTCCCGGGACAGGGCTAATTCACCCCTCCACTTT. Full variable domain (outside the CDR3, taken from reference TRBV5-6 and TRBJ1-6): DAGVTQSPTHLIKTRGQQVTLRCSPKSGHDTVSWYQQALGQGPQFIFQYYEEEERQRGNFPDRFSGHQFPNYSSELNVNALLLGDSALYLCASSSRDRANSPLHFGNGTRLTVT.